A selection of T cell receptor beta chains follows, all from one sample in a study of OX40 agonist ivuxolimab in advanced cancers. TCRdb's table, derived via immunoSEQ multiplex PCR, lists solely in-frame clones and lacks some. The data show about 76,000 clones, with 80% to 90% seen just once and approximately 5.1% held by the top ten. The source was CD4+ or CD8+ T cells sorted from blood, collected in a trial of the OX40 agonist ivuxolimab. These receptors originate from an adult with an advanced solid tumor such as melanoma, head and neck, liver or kidney cancer. The CDR3 runs from the conserved cysteine through the conserved F or W. D genes are given only for firm matches. Size values are once, few and many counts, or a class for expanded clones, and some rows have none.

TRBV21-1	TRBJ2-6	.	.	CATRPLVSGANVLTF	TGTGCCACACGGCCTCTCGTCTCTGGGGCCAACGTCCTGACTTTC
TRBV7-2	TRBJ1-2	.	.	CASSPRGGDYGYTF	TGTGCCAGCAGCCCCCGGGGGGGCGACTATGGCTACACCTTC
TRBV6-5	TRBJ2-7	.	.	CASSHGTYYEQYF	TGTGCCAGCAGTCACGGGACGTACTACGAGCAGTACTTC
TRBV2	TRBJ1-5	.	.	CASSVPGDPSNQPQHF	TGTGCCAGCAGTGTTCCGGGGGACCCTAGCAATCAGCCCCAGCATTTT
TRBV5-1	TRBJ1-3	.	TRBD1	CASSLRTGDGNTIYF	TGCGCCAGCAGCTTACGGACAGGGGATGGAAACACCATATATTTT
TRBV7-9	TRBJ1-5	.	.	CASSPPGQPQHF	TGTGCCAGCAGCCCCCCGGGTCAGCCCCAGCATTTT
TRBV30	TRBJ1-1	.	.	CAWSVYRNTEAFF	TGTGCCTGGAGTGTCTACCGAAACACTGAAGCTTTCTTT
TRBV6-5	TRBJ1-2	once	.	CASRPFLPSGYTF	TGTGCCAGCAGACCGTTCCTACCCAGTGGCTACACCTTC
TRBV19	TRBJ1-1	once	TRBD1	CASTEGAGNTEAFF	TGTGCCAGTACGGAGGGGGCGGGGAACACTGAAGCTTTCTTT
TRBV4-1	TRBJ1-5	.	.	CASSQGEKEQPQHF	TGCGCCAGCAGCCAAGGCGAAAAGGAGCAGCCCCAGCATTTT
TRBV29-1	TRBJ2-3	.	TRBD1	CSVEGDRESPDTQYF	TGCAGCGTTGAAGGGGACAGGGAGTCCCCAGATACGCAGTATTTT
TRBV16	TRBJ1-1	few	.	CASSQLGGLGDTEAFF	TGTGCCAGCAGCCAATTAGGTGGTCTGGGGGACACTGAAGCTTTCTTT
TRBV6-5	TRBJ2-7	.	TRBD1	CASSYSTGQTSYEQYF	TGTGCCAGCAGTTACTCGACGGGACAGACCTCCTACGAGCAGTACTTC
TRBV11-2	TRBJ2-7	once	.	CASSLDRPPYEQYF	TGTGCCAGCAGCTTAGACAGGCCGCCCTACGAGCAGTACTTC
TRBV6-1	TRBJ2-1	.	TRBD1	CASRLTGDEQFF	TGTGCCAGCAGGCTAACAGGGGATGAGCAGTTCTTC
TRBV10-2	TRBJ1-1	.	.	CASSNTGTMNTEAFF	TGCGCCAGCAGTAACACCGGGACTATGAACACTGAAGCTTTCTTT
TRBV7-2	TRBJ1-4	.	.	CASSLGQGGEKLFF	TGTGCCAGCAGCTTAGGTCAGGGAGGGGAAAAACTGTTTTTT
TRBV12-5	TRBJ2-7	.	.	CASGFRVGYEQYF	TGTGCTAGTGGTTTCAGGGTCGGCTACGAGCAGTACTTC
TRBV18	TRBJ2-3	.	.	CASSRDGGTDTQYF	TGTGCCAGCTCACGCGACGGAGGCACAGATACGCAGTATTTT
TRBV6-6	TRBJ2-1	.	.	CASSYTGTDQFF	TGTGCCAGCAGTTACACCGGGACGGATCAGTTCTTC
TRBV7-2	TRBJ2-1	.	.	CASNVQGIVNEQFF	TGTGCCAGCAACGTGCAGGGGATCGTGAATGAGCAGTTCTTC
TRBV6-5	TRBJ2-1	.	TRBD2	CASSLLANPYNEQFF	TGTGCCAGCAGTTTACTAGCGAACCCTTACAATGAGCAGTTCTTC
TRBV4-2	TRBJ2-5	once	.	CASSQVMREGETQYF	TGTGCCAGCAGCCAAGTAATGCGGGAAGGGGAGACCCAGTACTTC
TRBV2	TRBJ1-5	.	.	CASTLRDGGSNQPQHF	TGTGCCAGCACTCTCCGGGACGGGGGAAGCAATCAGCCCCAGCATTTT
TRBV2	TRBJ2-1	.	TRBD2	CASNGGRAYNEQFF	TGTGCCAGCAATGGCGGGAGGGCCTACAATGAGCAGTTCTTC
TRBV9	TRBJ1-3	.	.	CASSPTRGQGNTIYF	TGTGCCAGCAGCCCCACCCGGGGGCAAGGAAACACCATATATTTT
TRBV6-5	TRBJ1-1	once	.	CASSPREARSTEAFF	TGTGCCAGCAGTCCCCGGGAGGCGCGAAGCACTGAAGCTTTCTTT
TRBV10-1	TRBJ1-1	.	.	CASSEGRVNTEAFF	TGCGCCAGCAGTGAGGGCAGGGTGAACACTGAAGCTTTCTTT
TRBV7-3	TRBJ2-3	.	.	CASSLGHTQYF	TGTGCCAGCAGCTTAGGTCATACGCAGTATTTT
TRBV5-8	TRBJ1-3	once	.	CASSFQGRLSGNTIYF	TGTGCCAGCAGCTTCCAGGGTAGACTCTCTGGAAACACCATATATTTT
TRBV10-3	TRBJ1-2	.	.	CAISEKGGYGYTF	TGTGCCATCAGTGAAAAGGGGGGCTATGGCTACACCTTC